A single sample gave rise to the 26 T cell receptor beta chains below, sequenced in a study of cytomegalovirus exposure and HLA in healthy donors. Both 60 Vbeta primers and 13 Jbeta primers went into the PCR. The table came from immunoSEQ multiplex PCR; TCRdb's copy has only in-frame clones and leaves some out. The data hold 200,000 to 250,000 clones, with 76% observed a single time. The specimen sequenced was PBMCs. The source of these receptors is a man between 18 and 35 years old in good health and CMV-seronegative.

The chain's CDR3 is CASSFSGQGSSGELFF. The DNA of the CDR3 is TGTGCCAGCAGCTTTTCGGGACAGGGGTCCTCCGGGGAGCTGTTTTTT. This sequence joins TRBV7-6 and TRBJ2-2, with 10 bases lining up with TRBD1. V shed 3 bases and J 6 bases; nucleotides not matched to a gene: 7. The CDR3 is 16 amino acids. Germline values: CDR1 SGHVS, CDR2 FNYEAQ.

The chain joins TRBV25-1 to TRBJ2-1; possible D gene TRBD1, 5 bases. The germline V gene has CDR1 MGHDK and CDR2 SYGVNS. V was shortened by 3 bases and J by 8 bases, with 17 bases between the two germline ends. This CDR3 contains 15 residues. The CDR3 bases are TGTGCCAGCAGTGACCAGACAGAAGTCTATGATGAGCAGTTCTTC. This gives the protein CASSDQTEVYDEQFF.

The chain combines TRBV2 with TRBJ2-1, with 15 bases aligning to TRBD2. The CDR3 consists of 16 residues. Germline V gene sequence: CDR1 SNHLY, CDR2 FYNNEI. Unmatched junction bases numbered 10, after V lost 6 bases and J lost 10 bases. CDR3 region: CASRGTSGGYGGEQFF. CDR3 in DNA: TGTGCCAGCAGGGGGACTAGCGGGGGGTATGGGGGAGAGCAGTTCTTC.

J is TRBJ2-7 and V is TRBV5-6, with a weak D call TRBD2 (5 bases). The CDR3 is 12 amino acids. Trimming shortened V by 4 bases and J by 5 bases, and 10 bases separated the two germline ends. CDR1 is SGHDT and CDR2 is YYEEEE in the germline V gene. The CDR3 DNA follows: TGTGCCAGCAGCGCCGCGGGCGACGAGCAGTACTTC. Translating it yields CASSAAGDEQYF. Supplemented by reference TRBV5-6 and TRBJ2-7, the full variable domain reads DAGVTQSPTHLIKTRGQQVTLRCSPKSGHDTVSWYQQALGQGPQFIFQYYEEEERQRGNFPDRFSGHQFPNYSSELNVNALLLGDSALYLCASSAAGDEQYFGPGTRLTVT.

The rearrangement uses TRBV23-1 and TRBJ2-2; the match to TRBD1 covers 7 bases. TRBV23-1 is classed as an ORF, of uncertain function. CDR3 length: 19 amino acids. The J segment lost 6 bases and the V segment lost 0 bases, leaving 16 bases of the junction unmatched. CDR3: CASSQSWATGKSGPGELFF. CDR3 sequence (DNA): TGCGCCAGCAGTCAATCGTGGGCGACAGGGAAGTCCGGTCCCGGGGAGCTGTTTTTT.

This clone was detected once. The chain couples TRBV28 to TRBJ2-3; 7 bases line up with TRBD1. Trimming cost V 6 bases and J 2 bases; bases outside gene matches: 11. From germline, CDR1 is MDHEN and CDR2 SYDVKM. The CDR3 loop spans 16 amino acids. CDR3 loop: CASSPTGDSNTDTQYF. The CDR3, as DNA: TGTGCCAGCAGCCCAACCGGGGACAGCAACACAGATACGCAGTATTTT.

The V and J genes are TRBV2 and TRBJ2-4; tentative D call: TRBD1 (6 bases). The CDR3 is 16 amino acids. V lost 6 bases to trimming and J lost 0 bases, with 15 bases between them. Germline loops: CDR1 SNHLY, CDR2 FYNNEI. CDR3 sequence (DNA): TGTGCCAGCAGCGACAGGAACCCACTAGCCAAAAACATTCAGTACTTC. This sequence encodes CASSDRNPLAKNIQYF.

The gene calls are TRBV7-9 and TRBJ2-5; TRBD2 matches 10 bases. This CDR3 comprises 14 residues. The germline gives CDR1 SEHNR, CDR2 FQNEAQ (reference sequence). Trimming took 5 bases from V and 4 from J; bases not matched to a gene: 4. CDR3 sequence reads: CASSASGRGETQYF. CDR3 in DNA: TGTGCCAGCAGCGCCAGCGGGAGGGGAGAGACCCAGTACTTC.

This sequence joins TRBV5-4 and TRBJ2-7, with 8 positions matching TRBD1. Trimming removed 10 bases from V and 5 bases from J; junction bases left unmatched: 11. CDR3 size: 13 residues. The V gene's germline CDR1 is SGHNT and CDR2 YYREEE (reference sequence). The chain's CDR3 is CAGRTGTLDEQYF. The CDR3 DNA follows: TGTGCCGGAAGGACAGGGACCCTGGACGAGCAGTACTTC.

The gene calls are TRBV27 and TRBJ2-2; TRBD1 might be the D (5 bases). CDR3 length equals 14 residues. V was pared by 5 bases and J by 4 bases, with 11 bases between. In germline, CDR1 is MNHEY, CDR2 SMNVEV (reference sequence). CDR3 nucleotides: TGTGCCAGCAGTCCGAGGACAACCACCGGGGAGCTGTTTTTT. It encodes CASSPRTTTGELFF.

This sequence joins TRBV28 and TRBJ2-5, with TRBD2 matching 14 bases. The CDR3 covers 16 residues. V dropped 6 bases and J dropped 10; count of bases not matched to a gene: 13. From germline, CDR1 is MDHEN and CDR2 SYDVKM. DNA for the CDR3: TGTGCCAGCAGGGGATCGGGACTAGCGGGAGCGGGCAGCCAGTACTTC. Translation: CASRGSGLAGAGSQYF.

There are a few counts of this clone. The CDR3 coding sequence is TGTGCCAGCAGTTCCACTTTCGTACGGTACTTC. This sequence encodes CASSSTFVRYF. The genes are TRBV28 and TRBJ2-5; D unresolved. There are 11 residues in the CDR3. Germline-derived CDR1 and CDR2 are MDHEN and SYDVKM. The V and J ends lost 4 bases and 13 bases respectively, with 13 bases between them.

The V and J genes are TRBV7-9 and TRBJ1-2; possible D gene TRBD1, 6 bases. The CDR3 spans 15 residues. The germline V gene has CDR1 SEHNR and CDR2 FQNEAQ (reference sequence). V shed 5 bases and J shed 8 bases, with 21 bases lying between them. CDR3 DNA: TGTGCCAGCAGCCTCTATACCCAGGGGTCTGACGGCTACACCTTC. Residues: CASSLYTQGSDGYTF.

The chain combines TRBV28 with TRBJ1-5; 9 nucleotides match TRBD1. The junction had 5 bases not matched to a gene; V was cut back by 2 bases and J by 3 bases. There are 16 residues in the CDR3. Per the germline V gene, CDR1 is MDHEN and CDR2 is SYDVKM. CDR3 sequence: CASSLIRTGVNQPQHF. The CDR3 bases are TGTGCCAGCAGTTTAATACGGACAGGGGTCAATCAGCCCCAGCATTTT. Full variable domain (remainder filled in from reference TRBV28 and TRBJ1-5): DVKVTQSSRYLVKRTGEKVFLECVQDMDHENMFWYRQDPGLGLRLIYFSYDVKMKEKGDIPEGYSVSREKKERFSLILESASTNQTSMYLCASSLIRTGVNQPQHFGDGTRLSIL.

The V gene is TRBV19, the J gene TRBJ2-2; D might be TRBD2 (5 bases). CDR1 is LNHDA and CDR2 is SQIVND in the germline V gene (reference sequence). The CDR3 consists of 15 residues. With 4 bases removed from V and 5 bases from J, the gap between germline ends came to 14 bases. CDR3 region: CASSTPGRLTGELFF. CDR3 in DNA: TGTGCCAGTAGTACCCCGGGGAGACTAACCGGGGAGCTGTTTTTT.

A few counts support this clone. CDR3 coding DNA: TGTGCCAGCAGCCCCCTCGTGATGAGTGGTCGGAACACTGAAGCTTTCTTT. Amino acid sequence: CASSPLVMSGRNTEAFF. The genes are TRBV11-2 and TRBJ1-1, with D uncertain. CDR1 and CDR2 from the germline V gene are SGHAT and FQNNGV. The CDR3 is 17 amino acids. Trimming removed 5 bases from V and 1 base from J, with 20 bases in between. The complete variable domain, with remaining parts taken from reference TRBV11-2 and TRBJ1-1, reads EAGVAQSPRYKIIEKRQSVAFWCNPISGHATLYWYQQILGQGPKLLIQFQNNGVVDDSQLPKDRFSAERLKGVDSTLKIQPAKLEDSAVYLCASSPLVMSGRNTEAFFGQGTRLTVV.

A single count supports this clone. The gene calls are TRBV19 and TRBJ1-5; no reliable D call. Looked up from germline, CDR1 is LNHDA and CDR2 is SQIVND (reference sequence). Trimming took off 7 bases at V and 2 bases at J, with 15 bases between the two ends. This CDR3 contains 15 residues. The CDR3 region is CASTPEVIGNQPQHF. The CDR3 DNA reads TGTGCCAGTACCCCCGAGGTAATCGGCAATCAGCCCCAGCATTTT.

This chain links TRBV7-3 with TRBJ2-3, with a weak D call TRBD2 (5 bases). The CDR3 is 13 residues long. V was clipped by 5 bases and J by 3 bases, with 9 bases between them. Germline lookup yields CDR1 SGHTA and CDR2 FQGTGA. In DNA, the CDR3 is TGTGCCAGCAGCACCAGAGGGACAGATACGCAGTATTTT. This translates into CASSTRGTDTQYF.

The chain employs TRBV7-9 and TRBJ2-1; D call uncertain. The V and J ends lost 5 bases and 3 bases respectively, with 5 bases between them. There are 12 residues in the CDR3. Germline CDR1 SEHNR, CDR2 FQNEAQ (reference sequence). CDR3 amino acids: CASSRDYNEQFF. The DNA for the CDR3 is TGTGCCAGCAGCCGCGACTACAATGAGCAGTTCTTC. Using reference TRBV7-9 and TRBJ2-1 for the parts outside the CDR3, the full variable domain is DTGVSQNPRHKITKRGQNVTFRCDPISEHNRLYWYRQTLGQGPEFLTYFQNEAQLEKSRLLSDRFSAERPKGSFSTLEIQRTEQGDSAMYLCASSRDYNEQFFGPGTRLTVL.

The V call is TRBV30, the J call TRBJ2-1, with TRBD2 matching 8 bases. Losses at the gene ends were 1 base for V and 4 bases for J; bases not matched to a gene: 9. The CDR3 extends over 16 amino acids. Germline V CDR1 and CDR2: GTSNPN, SVGIG (reference sequence). CDR3 sequence reads: CAWSALTSGIYNEQFF. The CDR3 DNA is TGTGCCTGGAGTGCCCTAACTAGCGGAATATACAATGAGCAGTTCTTC.

V usage is TRBV6-5 and J usage is TRBJ1-1; no definite D call. The germline V and J ends were trimmed by 0 bases and 8 bases, with 10 bases remaining between them. The CDR3 spans 13 residues. Germline assignment: CDR1 MNHEY and CDR2 SVGAGI. The CDR3 coding sequence is TGTGCCAGCAGTTACTCCGAGGGTGGAGAAGCTTTCTTT. This codes for CASSYSEGGEAFF.

The chain links TRBV29-1 to TRBJ2-3; TRBD2 aligns across 9 bases. V shed 3 bases, J shed 4 bases, and the junction held 8 bases outside the gene matches. The V gene's germline CDR1 is SQVTM and CDR2 ANQGSEA. There are 15 residues in the CDR3. In DNA, the CDR3 is TGCAGCGTTGAGGATCTTAGCGGGAGTGCAGATACGCAGTATTTT. Its protein product is CSVEDLSGSADTQYF.

Worth noting for this clone: One end of the junction fails to match germline, which may point to a read error. The V gene is TRBV2, the J gene TRBJ2-7; D may be TRBD1 (6 bases). Germline lookup yields CDR1 SNHLY and CDR2 FYNNEI. This CDR3 spans 10 amino acids. The DNA for the CDR3 is TGTGCCAGCAGTGGGACCCTGGGGGCCTTC. Translated, it gives CASSGTLGAF.

This chain links TRBV19 with TRBJ2-4, with 7 nucleotides matching TRBD1. CDR1 is LNHDA, CDR2 SQIVND, per germline (reference sequence). The CDR3 is 17 amino acids. With 4 bases clipped from V and 0 bases from J, the junction kept 9 bases outside the gene matches. This CDR3 is CASSRGQSLRAKNIQYF. The CDR3 region has the DNA TGTGCCAGTAGTAGGGGACAGTCACTTAGAGCCAAAAACATTCAGTACTTC.

The chain has TRBV19 and TRBJ1-1; 10 bases fit TRBD1. Trimming at V came to 7 bases and at J to 0 bases, leaving 8 bases not matched to a gene. Germline CDR1 is LNHDA and CDR2 is SQIVND (reference sequence). The CDR3 is 16 amino acids. The CDR3 nucleotides are TGTGCCAGTACCCCGGACAGGGGGTACATGAACACTGAAGCTTTCTTT. Its translation: CASTPDRGYMNTEAFF.

The rearrangement links TRBV19 to TRBJ2-2, with no clear D. The CDR3 consists of 13 residues. V lost 9 bases, J lost 1 base, and 9 bases lay in between. Germline CDR1 is LNHDA and CDR2 is SQIVND (reference sequence). For the CDR3, the DNA is TGTGCCAGCAACCAGGAGAACACCGGGGAGCTGTTTTTT. This codes for CASNQENTGELFF.